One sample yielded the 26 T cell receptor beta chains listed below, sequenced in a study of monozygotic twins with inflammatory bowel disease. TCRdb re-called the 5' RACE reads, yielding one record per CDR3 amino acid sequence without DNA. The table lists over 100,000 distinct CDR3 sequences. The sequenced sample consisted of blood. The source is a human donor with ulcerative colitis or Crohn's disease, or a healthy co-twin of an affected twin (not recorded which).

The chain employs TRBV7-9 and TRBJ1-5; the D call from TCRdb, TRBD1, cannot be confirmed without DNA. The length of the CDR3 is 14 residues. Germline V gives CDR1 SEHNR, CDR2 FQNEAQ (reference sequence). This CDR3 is CASNRGGSHQPQHF.

CDR3 sequence reads: CASSPIRRTDTQYF. The chain recombines TRBV7-2 with TRBJ2-3. Germline V gene sequence: CDR1 SGHTA, CDR2 FQGNSA. The CDR3 length is 14 residues.

The CDR3 region is CAIRTDRGSSYNEQFF. The rearrangement links TRBV10-3 to TRBJ2-1; without DNA, the TCRdb call of TRBD1 cannot be checked. This CDR3 region has 16 residues. Germline V gene data show CDR1 as ENHRY and CDR2 as SYGVKD.

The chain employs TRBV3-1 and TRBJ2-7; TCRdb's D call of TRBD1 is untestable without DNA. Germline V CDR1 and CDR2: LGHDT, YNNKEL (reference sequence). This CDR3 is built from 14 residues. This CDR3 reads CASSVRDRVAEQYF.

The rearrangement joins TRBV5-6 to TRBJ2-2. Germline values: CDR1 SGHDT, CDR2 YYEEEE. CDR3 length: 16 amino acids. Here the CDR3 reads CASSFGRDGNTGELFF.

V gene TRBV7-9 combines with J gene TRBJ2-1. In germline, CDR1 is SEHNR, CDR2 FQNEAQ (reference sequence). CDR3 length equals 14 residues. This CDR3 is CASSLDSLYNEQFF. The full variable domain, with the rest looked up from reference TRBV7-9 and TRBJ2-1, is DTGVSQNPRHKITKRGQNVTFRCDPISEHNRLYWYRQTLGQGPEFLTYFQNEAQLEKSRLLSDRFSAERPKGSFSTLEIQRTEQGDSAMYLCASSLDSLYNEQFFGPGTRLTVL.

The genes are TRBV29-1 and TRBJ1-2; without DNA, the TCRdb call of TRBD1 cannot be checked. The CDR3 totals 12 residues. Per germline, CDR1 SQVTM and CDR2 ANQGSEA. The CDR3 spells CSARQGDYGYTF.

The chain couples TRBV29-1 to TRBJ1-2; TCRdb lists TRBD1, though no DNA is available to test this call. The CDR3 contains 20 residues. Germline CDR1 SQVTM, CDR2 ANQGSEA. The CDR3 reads CSVDVGPTRFEGDLVYGYTF.

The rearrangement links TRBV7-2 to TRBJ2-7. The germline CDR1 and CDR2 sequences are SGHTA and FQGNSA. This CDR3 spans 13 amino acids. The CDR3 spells CASSALGPYEQYF.

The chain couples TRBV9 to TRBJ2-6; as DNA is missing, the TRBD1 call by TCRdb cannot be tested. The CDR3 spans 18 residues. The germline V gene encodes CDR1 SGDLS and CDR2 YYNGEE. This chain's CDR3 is CASSPLDRPSSGANVLTF.

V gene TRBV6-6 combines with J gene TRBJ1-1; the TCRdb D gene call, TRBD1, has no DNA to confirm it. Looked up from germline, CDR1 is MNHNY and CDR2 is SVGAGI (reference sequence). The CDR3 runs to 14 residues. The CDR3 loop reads CASSRTGKYTEAFF.

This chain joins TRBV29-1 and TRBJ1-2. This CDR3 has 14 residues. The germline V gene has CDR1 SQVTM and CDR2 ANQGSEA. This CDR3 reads CSALAGEEDYGYTF.

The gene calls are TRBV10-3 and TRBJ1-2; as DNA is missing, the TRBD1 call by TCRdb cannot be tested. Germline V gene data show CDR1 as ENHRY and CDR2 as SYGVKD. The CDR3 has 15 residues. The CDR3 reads CAIRGTGDVHYGYTF.

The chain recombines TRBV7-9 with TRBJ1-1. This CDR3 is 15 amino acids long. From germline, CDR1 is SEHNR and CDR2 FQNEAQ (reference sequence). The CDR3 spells CASSLYQQPNTEAFF.

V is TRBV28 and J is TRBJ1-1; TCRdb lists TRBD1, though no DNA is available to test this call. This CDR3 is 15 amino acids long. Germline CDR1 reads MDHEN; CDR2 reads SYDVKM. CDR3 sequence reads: CASSPVPSGGTEAFF.

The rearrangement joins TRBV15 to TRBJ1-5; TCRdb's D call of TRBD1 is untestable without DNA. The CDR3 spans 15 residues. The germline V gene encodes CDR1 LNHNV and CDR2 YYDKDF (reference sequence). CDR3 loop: CATSRAVDRLQPQHF.

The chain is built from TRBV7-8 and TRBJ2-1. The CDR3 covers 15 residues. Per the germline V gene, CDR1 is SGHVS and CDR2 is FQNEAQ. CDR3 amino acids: CASSLRLTSYNEQFF.

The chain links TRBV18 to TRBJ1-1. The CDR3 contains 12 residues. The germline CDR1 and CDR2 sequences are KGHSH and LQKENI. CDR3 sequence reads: CASSPENGEAFF.

CDR3 protein: CASSPPGGYNTEAFF. This chain joins TRBV12-3 or TRBV12-4 and TRBJ1-1; TCRdb selects TRBD1, and the lack of DNA leaves this call unchecked. The CDR3 contains 15 residues.

The CDR3 reads CASSPSVMNTEAFF. This chain joins TRBV7-7 and TRBJ1-1. The CDR3 spans 14 residues. Germline V gene lookup returns CDR1 SSHAT and CDR2 FNYEAQ (reference sequence).

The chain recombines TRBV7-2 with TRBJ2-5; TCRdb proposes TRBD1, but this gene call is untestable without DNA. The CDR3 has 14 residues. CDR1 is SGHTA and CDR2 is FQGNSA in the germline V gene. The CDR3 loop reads CASSPAGTQESQYF.

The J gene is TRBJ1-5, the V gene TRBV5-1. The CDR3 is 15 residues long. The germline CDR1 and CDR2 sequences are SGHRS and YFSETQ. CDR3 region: CASSLVAGSNQPQHF.

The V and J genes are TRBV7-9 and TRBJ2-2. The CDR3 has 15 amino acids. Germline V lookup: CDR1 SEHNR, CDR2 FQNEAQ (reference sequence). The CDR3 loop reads CASSLIGANTGELFF. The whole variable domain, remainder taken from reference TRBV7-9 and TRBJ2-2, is DTGVSQNPRHKITKRGQNVTFRCDPISEHNRLYWYRQTLGQGPEFLTYFQNEAQLEKSRLLSDRFSAERPKGSFSTLEIQRTEQGDSAMYLCASSLIGANTGELFFGEGSRLTVL.

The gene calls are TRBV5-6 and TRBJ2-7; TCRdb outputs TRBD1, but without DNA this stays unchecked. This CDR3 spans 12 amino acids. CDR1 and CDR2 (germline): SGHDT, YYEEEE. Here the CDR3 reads CASKGGRYEQYF.

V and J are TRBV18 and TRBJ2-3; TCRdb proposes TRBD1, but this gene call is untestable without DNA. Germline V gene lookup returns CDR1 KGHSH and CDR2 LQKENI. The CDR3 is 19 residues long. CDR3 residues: CASSPGQGGLAGSTDTQYF. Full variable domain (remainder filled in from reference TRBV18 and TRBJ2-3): NAGVMQNPRHLVRRRGQEARLRCSPMKGHSHVYWYRQLPEEGLKFMVYLQKENIIDESGMPKERFSAEFPKEGPSILRIQQVVRGDSAAYFCASSPGQGGLAGSTDTQYFGPGTRLTVL.

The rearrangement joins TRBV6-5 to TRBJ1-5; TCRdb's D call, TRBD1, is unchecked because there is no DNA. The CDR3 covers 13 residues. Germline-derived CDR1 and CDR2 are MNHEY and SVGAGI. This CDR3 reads CASRAGFQQPQHF.